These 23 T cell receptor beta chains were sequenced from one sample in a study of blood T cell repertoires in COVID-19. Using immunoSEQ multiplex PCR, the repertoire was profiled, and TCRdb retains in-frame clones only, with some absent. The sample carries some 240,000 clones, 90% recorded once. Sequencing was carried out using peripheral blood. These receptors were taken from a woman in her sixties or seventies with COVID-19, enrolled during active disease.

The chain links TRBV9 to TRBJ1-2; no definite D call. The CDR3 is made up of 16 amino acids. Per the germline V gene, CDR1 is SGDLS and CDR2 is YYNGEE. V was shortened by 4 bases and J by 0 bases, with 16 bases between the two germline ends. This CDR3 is CASSIGASGANYGYTF. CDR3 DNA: TGTGCCAGCAGCATTGGAGCCAGCGGGGCTAACTATGGCTACACCTTC.

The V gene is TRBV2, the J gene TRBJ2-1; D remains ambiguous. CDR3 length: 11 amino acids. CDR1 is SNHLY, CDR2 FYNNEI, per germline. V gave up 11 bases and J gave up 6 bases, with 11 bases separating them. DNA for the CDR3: TGTGCCGGAGCACGGGTCAATGAGCAGTTCTTC. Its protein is CAGARVNEQFF.

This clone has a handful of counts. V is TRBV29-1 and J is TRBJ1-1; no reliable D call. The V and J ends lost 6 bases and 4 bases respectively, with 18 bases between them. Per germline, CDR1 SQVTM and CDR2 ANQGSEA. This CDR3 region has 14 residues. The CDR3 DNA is TGCAGCGTCTCGACTCCAGAGGATTTCACTGAAGCTTTCTTT. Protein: CSVSTPEDFTEAFF.

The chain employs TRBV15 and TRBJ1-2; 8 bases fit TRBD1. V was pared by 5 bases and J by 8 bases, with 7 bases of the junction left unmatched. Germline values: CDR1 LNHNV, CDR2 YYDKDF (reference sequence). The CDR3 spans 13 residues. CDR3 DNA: TGTGCCACCAGCGTCAGGACAGGGCAAGGCTACACCTTC. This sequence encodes CATSVRTGQGYTF.

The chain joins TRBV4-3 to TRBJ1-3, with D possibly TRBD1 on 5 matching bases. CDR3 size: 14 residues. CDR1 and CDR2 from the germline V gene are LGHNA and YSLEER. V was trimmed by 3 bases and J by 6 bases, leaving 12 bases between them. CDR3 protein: CASSQGLLENTIYF. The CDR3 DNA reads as TGCGCCAGCAGCCAGGGACTTCTCGAAAACACCATATATTTT.

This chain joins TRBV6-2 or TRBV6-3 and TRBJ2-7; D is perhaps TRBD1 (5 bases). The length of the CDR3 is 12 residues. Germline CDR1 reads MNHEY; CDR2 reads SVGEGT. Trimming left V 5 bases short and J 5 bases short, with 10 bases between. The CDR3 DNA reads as TGTGCCAGCAGTCAGGGTTTAAACGAGCAGTACTTC. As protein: CASSQGLNEQYF.

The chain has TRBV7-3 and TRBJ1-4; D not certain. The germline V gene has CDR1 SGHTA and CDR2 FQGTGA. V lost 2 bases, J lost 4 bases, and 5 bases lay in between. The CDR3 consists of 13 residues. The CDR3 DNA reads TGTGCCAGCAGCTTATCCGTTAATGAAAAACTGTTTTTT. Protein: CASSLSVNEKLFF.

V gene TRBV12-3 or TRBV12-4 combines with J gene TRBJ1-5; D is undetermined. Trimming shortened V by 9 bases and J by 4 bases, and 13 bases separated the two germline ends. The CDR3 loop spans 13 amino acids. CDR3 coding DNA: TGTGCCAGTTCCTGGGCCTCTAATCAGCCCCAGCATTTT. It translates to CASSWASNQPQHF.

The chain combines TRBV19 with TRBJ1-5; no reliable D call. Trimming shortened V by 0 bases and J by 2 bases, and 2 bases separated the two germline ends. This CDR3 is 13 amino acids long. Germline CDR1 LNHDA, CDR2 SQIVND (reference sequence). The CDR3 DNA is TGTGCCAGTAGTATAGACGGCAATCAGCCCCAGCATTTT. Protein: CASSIDGNQPQHF. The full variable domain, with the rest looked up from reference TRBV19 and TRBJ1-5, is DGGITQSPKYLFRKEGQNVTLSCEQNLNHDAMYWYRQDPGQGLRLIYYSQIVNDFQKGDIAEGYSVSREKKESFPLTVTSAQKNPTAFYLCASSIDGNQPQHFGDGTRLSIL.

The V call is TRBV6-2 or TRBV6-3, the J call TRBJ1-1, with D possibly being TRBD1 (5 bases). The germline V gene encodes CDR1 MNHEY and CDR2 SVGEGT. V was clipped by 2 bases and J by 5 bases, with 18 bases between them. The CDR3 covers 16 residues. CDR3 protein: CASSYGVGAGYTEAFF. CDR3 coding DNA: TGTGCCAGCAGTTACGGCGTAGGGGCGGGATATACTGAAGCTTTCTTT.

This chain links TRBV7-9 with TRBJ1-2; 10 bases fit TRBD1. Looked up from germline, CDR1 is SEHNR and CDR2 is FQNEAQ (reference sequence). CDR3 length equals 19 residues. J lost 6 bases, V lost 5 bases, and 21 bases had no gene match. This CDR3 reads CASSPPGLLRDRGLDGYTF. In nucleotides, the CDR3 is TGTGCCAGCAGCCCCCCGGGACTACTCCGCGACAGGGGGCTTGATGGCTACACCTTC.

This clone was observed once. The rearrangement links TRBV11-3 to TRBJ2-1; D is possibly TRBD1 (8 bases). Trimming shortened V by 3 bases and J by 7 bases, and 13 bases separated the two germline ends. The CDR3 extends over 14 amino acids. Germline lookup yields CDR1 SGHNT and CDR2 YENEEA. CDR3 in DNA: TGTGCCAGCAGCTTGAACAGGGGGGGGAATGAGCAGTTCTTC. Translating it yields CASSLNRGGNEQFF.

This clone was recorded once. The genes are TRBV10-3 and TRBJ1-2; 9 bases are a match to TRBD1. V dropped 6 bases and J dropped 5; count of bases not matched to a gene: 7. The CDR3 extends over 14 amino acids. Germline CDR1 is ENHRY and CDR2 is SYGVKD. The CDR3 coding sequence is TGTGCCATCAGCCGGACAGGGGCCACTTATGGCTACACCTTC. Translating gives CAISRTGATYGYTF.

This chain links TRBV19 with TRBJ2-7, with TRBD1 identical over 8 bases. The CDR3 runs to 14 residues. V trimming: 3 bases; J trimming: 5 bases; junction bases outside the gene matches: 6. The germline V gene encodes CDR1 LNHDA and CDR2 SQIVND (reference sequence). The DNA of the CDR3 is TGTGCCAGTAGTATTACAGGGGGAATCCACGAGCAGTACTTC. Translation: CASSITGGIHEQYF.

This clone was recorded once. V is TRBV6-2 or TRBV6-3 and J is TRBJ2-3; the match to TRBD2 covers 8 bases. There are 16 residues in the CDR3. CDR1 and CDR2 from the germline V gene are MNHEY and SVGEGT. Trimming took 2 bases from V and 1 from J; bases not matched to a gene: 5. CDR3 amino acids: CASSYDLRGGTDTQYF. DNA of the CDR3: TGTGCCAGCAGTTACGACCTGCGGGGGGGCACAGATACGCAGTATTTT.

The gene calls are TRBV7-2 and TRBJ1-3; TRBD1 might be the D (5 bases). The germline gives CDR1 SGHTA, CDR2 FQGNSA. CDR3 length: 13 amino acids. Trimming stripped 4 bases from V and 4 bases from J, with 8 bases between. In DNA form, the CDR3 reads TGTGCCAGCAGCTCAGGGTCAGGAAACACCATATATTTT. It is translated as CASSSGSGNTIYF.

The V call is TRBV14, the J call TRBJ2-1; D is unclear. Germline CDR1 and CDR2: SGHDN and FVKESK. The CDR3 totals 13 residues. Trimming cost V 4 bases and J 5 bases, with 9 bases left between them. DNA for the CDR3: TGTGCCAGCAGCCCCGGAGAGAACAATGAGCAGTTCTTC. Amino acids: CASSPGENNEQFF.

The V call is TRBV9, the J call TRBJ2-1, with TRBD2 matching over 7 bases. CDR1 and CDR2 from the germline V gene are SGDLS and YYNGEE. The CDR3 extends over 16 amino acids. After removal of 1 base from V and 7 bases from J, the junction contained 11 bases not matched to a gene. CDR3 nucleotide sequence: TGTGCCAGCAGCGTAATGGGAGGGGCAGCGACAAATGAGCAGTTCTTC. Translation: CASSVMGGAATNEQFF.

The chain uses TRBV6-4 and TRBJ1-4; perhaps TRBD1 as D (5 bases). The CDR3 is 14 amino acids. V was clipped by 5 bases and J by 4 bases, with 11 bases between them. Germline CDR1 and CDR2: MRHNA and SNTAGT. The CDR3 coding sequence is TGTGCCAGCAGTTCACAGGCATTTAATGAAAAACTGTTTTTT. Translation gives CASSSQAFNEKLFF.

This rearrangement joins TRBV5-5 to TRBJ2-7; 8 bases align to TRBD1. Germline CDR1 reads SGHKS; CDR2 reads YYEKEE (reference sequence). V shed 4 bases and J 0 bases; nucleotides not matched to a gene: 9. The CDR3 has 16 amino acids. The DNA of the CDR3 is TGTGCCAGCAGCGTAGGACAGGGAAAACTCTCCTACGAGCAGTACTTC. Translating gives CASSVGQGKLSYEQYF.

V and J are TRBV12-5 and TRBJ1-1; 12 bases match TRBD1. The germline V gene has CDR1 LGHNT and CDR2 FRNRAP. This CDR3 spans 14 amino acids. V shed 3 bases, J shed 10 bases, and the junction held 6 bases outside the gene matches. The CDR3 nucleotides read TGTGCTAGTGGTTTCGCCGGGACAGGGGGCTTAGCTTTCTTT. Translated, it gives CASGFAGTGGLAFF.

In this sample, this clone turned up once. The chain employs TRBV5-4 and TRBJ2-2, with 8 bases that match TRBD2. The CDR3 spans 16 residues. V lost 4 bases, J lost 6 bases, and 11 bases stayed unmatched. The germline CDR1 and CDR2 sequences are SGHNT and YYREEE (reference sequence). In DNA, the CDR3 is TGTGCCAGCAGCACACCGGGACTAGTCTTCTCCGGGGAGCTGTTTTTT. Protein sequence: CASSTPGLVFSGELFF.

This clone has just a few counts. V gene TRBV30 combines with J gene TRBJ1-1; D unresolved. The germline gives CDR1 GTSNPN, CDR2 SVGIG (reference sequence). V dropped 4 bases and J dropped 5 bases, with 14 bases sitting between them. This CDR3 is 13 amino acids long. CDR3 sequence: CAWTNTRGTEAFF. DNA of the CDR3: TGTGCCTGGACCAACACCCGTGGTACTGAAGCTTTCTTT.